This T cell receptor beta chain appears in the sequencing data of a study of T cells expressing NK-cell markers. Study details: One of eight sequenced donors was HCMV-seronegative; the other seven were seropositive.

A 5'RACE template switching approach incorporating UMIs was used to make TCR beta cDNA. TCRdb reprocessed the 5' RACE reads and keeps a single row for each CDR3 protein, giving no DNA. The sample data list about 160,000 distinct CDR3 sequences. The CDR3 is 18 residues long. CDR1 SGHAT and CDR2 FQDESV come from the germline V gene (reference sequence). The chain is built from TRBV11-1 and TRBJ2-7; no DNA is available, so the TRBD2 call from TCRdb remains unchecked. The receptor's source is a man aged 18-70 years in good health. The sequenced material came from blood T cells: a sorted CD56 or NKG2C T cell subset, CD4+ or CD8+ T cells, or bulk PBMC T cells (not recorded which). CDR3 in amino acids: CASSLGAGSGGAGNEQYF.